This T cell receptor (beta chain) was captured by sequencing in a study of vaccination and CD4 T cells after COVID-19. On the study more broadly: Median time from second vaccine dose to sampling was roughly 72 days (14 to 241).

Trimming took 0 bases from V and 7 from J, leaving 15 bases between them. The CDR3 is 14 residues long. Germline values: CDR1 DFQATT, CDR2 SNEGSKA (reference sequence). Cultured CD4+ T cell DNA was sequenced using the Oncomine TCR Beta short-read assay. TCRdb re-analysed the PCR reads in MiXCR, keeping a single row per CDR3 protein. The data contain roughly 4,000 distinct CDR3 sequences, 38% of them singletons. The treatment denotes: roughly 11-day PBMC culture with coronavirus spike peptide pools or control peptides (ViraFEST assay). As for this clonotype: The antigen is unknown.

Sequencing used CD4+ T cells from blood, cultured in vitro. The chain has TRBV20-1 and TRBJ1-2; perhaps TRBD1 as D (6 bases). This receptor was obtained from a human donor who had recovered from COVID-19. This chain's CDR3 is CSARDHGGLAGYTF. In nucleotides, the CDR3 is TGCAGTGCTAGAGATCATGGGGGCTTAGCTGGCTACACCTTC.